This T cell receptor beta chain is drawn from a study of cytomegalovirus exposure and HLA in healthy donors. Clones were read by immunoSEQ multiplex PCR, and TCRdb kept only the in-frame ones, dropping some. Of 250,000 to 350,000 clones in the sample, approximately 87% are singletons; the top ten hold roughly 1%. Trimming cost V 3 bases and J 0 bases, with 12 bases left between them. Germline V gives CDR1 KGHSH, CDR2 LQKENI. The CDR3 loop spans 15 amino acids. The rearrangement joins TRBV18 to TRBJ2-7; D remains unclear. The TCR comes from a woman younger than 30 in good health and CMV-seronegative. Specimen: PBMCs. The CDR3 loop is CASSPDFQTSYEQYF. In DNA, the CDR3 is TGTGCCAGCTCACCCGACTTCCAAACCTCCTACGAGCAGTACTTC.